The 20 T cell receptor beta chains below were found in one sample sequenced in a study of blood T cell repertoires in COVID-19. Using immunoSEQ multiplex PCR, the repertoire was profiled, and TCRdb retains in-frame clones only, with some absent. The sample yields 300,000 or so clones, roughly nine tenths seen once. Sample: peripheral blood. The receptors come from a woman in her thirties with COVID-19, enrolled during active disease.

This clone has just one count. The chain recombines TRBV7-9 with TRBJ2-1; 8 bases line up with TRBD2. The J segment lost 4 bases and the V segment lost 0 bases, leaving 2 bases of the junction unmatched. Germline V gene sequence: CDR1 SEHNR, CDR2 FQNEAQ (reference sequence). CDR3 length: 15 amino acids. CDR3 sequence reads: CASSLAAGVYNEQFF. The CDR3 bases are TGTGCCAGCAGCTTAGCAGCGGGAGTATACAATGAGCAGTTCTTC.

This chain uses TRBV5-4 with TRBJ2-7, with D possibly being TRBD2 (7 bases). The germline V gene has CDR1 SGHNT and CDR2 YYREEE (reference sequence). V was cut by 4 bases and J by 1 base, with 12 bases left in between. CDR3 length: 14 amino acids. CDR3 protein: CASSVEGGSYEQYF. As DNA, the CDR3 is TGTGCCAGCAGCGTTGAGGGGGGGTCCTACGAGCAGTACTTC.

The chain is built from TRBV7-7 and TRBJ1-3; D remains unclear. The CDR3 has 15 residues. Germline V gene sequence: CDR1 SSHAT, CDR2 FNYEAQ (reference sequence). Trimming pared 1 base from V and 0 bases from J, leaving 7 bases between. CDR3 region: CASSLDSFSGNTIYF. The CDR3 DNA reads TGTGCCAGCAGCTTAGACAGCTTCTCTGGAAACACCATATATTTT.

The gene calls are TRBV5-1 and TRBJ2-7, with 11 bases identical to TRBD2. This CDR3 contains 17 residues. Germline V CDR1 and CDR2: SGHRS, YFSETQ. J lost 0 bases, V lost 0 bases, and 5 bases had no gene match. CDR3 nucleotides: TGCGCCAGCAGCTTGGCCGGGACTAGCGGCACCTCCTACGAGCAGTACTTC. Protein sequence: CASSLAGTSGTSYEQYF.

The chain uses TRBV5-5 and TRBJ2-3, with D perhaps matching TRBD1 (5 bases). The CDR3 is made up of 16 amino acids. In germline, CDR1 is SGHKS, CDR2 YYEKEE (reference sequence). Trimming took off 4 bases at V and 3 bases at J, with 18 bases between the two ends. DNA for the CDR3: TGTGCCAGCAGCCCGGTTCGTCAGGGTGGTACAGATACGCAGTATTTT. It codes for CASSPVRQGGTDTQYF.

The chain employs TRBV19 and TRBJ1-1; 10 bases map to TRBD1. This CDR3 is built from 17 residues. Per germline, CDR1 LNHDA and CDR2 SQIVND (reference sequence). The J segment lost 1 base and the V segment lost 6 bases, leaving 11 bases of the junction unmatched. The CDR3 reads CASSRLPRTGGNTEAFF. Here the CDR3 DNA reads TGTGCCAGTAGCAGACTCCCCCGGACAGGGGGGAACACTGAAGCTTTCTTT. The variable domain in full, completed from reference TRBV19 and TRBJ1-1, reads DGGITQSPKYLFRKEGQNVTLSCEQNLNHDAMYWYRQDPGQGLRLIYYSQIVNDFQKGDIAEGYSVSREKKESFPLTVTSAQKNPTAFYLCASSRLPRTGGNTEAFFGQGTRLTVV.

V usage is TRBV28 and J usage is TRBJ1-2; D possibly corresponds to TRBD1 (6 bases). The CDR3 extends over 13 amino acids. The ends were cut back, 8 bases at V and 6 bases at J, with 16 bases in the middle. Germline CDR1 MDHEN, CDR2 SYDVKM. The CDR3: CASRRAGADGYTF. CDR3 in DNA: TGTGCCAGCCGGCGGGCGGGGGCTGATGGCTACACCTTC.

The chain has TRBV11-2 and TRBJ1-3; 10 bases are shared with TRBD1. The V gene's germline CDR1 is SGHAT and CDR2 FQNNGV. The length of the CDR3 is 16 residues. Trimming took 5 bases from V and 0 from J; bases not matched to a gene: 4. The DNA of the CDR3 is TGTGCCAGCAGCCCCCGGGACAGGGGCTCTGGAAACACCATATATTTT. It codes for CASSPRDRGSGNTIYF.

As regards this clone: Other DNA sequences in the sample encode the same CDR3. V is TRBV9 and J is TRBJ1-3; D is undetermined. Trimming removed 0 bases from V and 3 bases from J, with 4 bases in between. CDR3 size: 13 residues. From germline, CDR1 is SGDLS and CDR2 YYNGEE. CDR3 region: CASSVDIGNTIYF. Here the CDR3 DNA reads TGTGCCAGCAGCGTAGATATTGGAAACACCATATATTTT.

J is TRBJ1-1 and V is TRBV7-2, with D unclear. Trimming cost V 6 bases and J 0 bases, with 14 bases left between them. The CDR3 is made up of 15 amino acids. CDR1 SGHTA and CDR2 FQGNSA come from the germline V gene. CDR3 loop: CASSPEGAMNTEAFF. In DNA, the CDR3 is TGTGCCAGCAGTCCAGAGGGAGCAATGAACACTGAAGCTTTCTTT. The complete variable domain, with remaining parts taken from reference TRBV7-2 and TRBJ1-1, reads GAGVSQSPSNKVTEKGKDVELRCDPISGHTALYWYRQSLGQGLEFLIYFQGNSAPDKSGLPSDRFSAERTGGSVSTLTIQRTQQEDSAVYLCASSPEGAMNTEAFFGQGTRLTVV.

This chain joins TRBV7-3 and TRBJ2-1, with 7 bases matching TRBD2. The V and J ends lost 4 bases and 9 bases, in that order; junction bases with no gene match: 6. Germline CDR1 is SGHTA and CDR2 is FQGTGA. The CDR3 contains 13 residues. The CDR3 loop reads CASSSQLATEQFF. CDR3 nucleotide sequence: TGTGCCAGCAGCTCCCAACTAGCGACTGAGCAGTTCTTC. Supplemented by reference TRBV7-3 and TRBJ2-1, the full variable domain reads GAGVSQTPSNKVTEKGKYVELRCDPISGHTALYWYRQSLGQGPEFLIYFQGTGAADDSGLPNDRFFAVRPEGSVSTLKIQRTERGDSAVYLCASSSQLATEQFFGPGTRLTVL.

The rearrangement uses TRBV9 and TRBJ2-7, with TRBD2 identical over 9 bases. CDR1 and CDR2 from the germline V gene are SGDLS and YYNGEE. The junction had 9 bases not matched to a gene; V was cut back by 2 bases and J by 6 bases. The CDR3 has 15 amino acids. DNA for the CDR3: TGTGCCAGCAGCGTCTCTAGCGGGGTGGGTTTCGAGCAGTACTTC. Encoded protein: CASSVSSGVGFEQYF.

The V and J genes are TRBV5-6 and TRBJ1-2; 7 nucleotides agree with TRBD1. This CDR3 comprises 14 residues. The trim removed 3 bases at V and 7 bases at J, leaving 9 bases unmatched. The germline gives CDR1 SGHDT, CDR2 YYEEEE. The CDR3 is CASSSGGGGLGYTF. CDR3 DNA sequence: TGTGCCAGCAGCTCCGGCGGAGGGGGCCTTGGCTACACCTTC.

CDR3 residues: CASSLYPFRGQGNYEQYF. The CDR3 nucleotides are TGTGCCAGCAGTTTATACCCCTTCCGGGGACAGGGGAACTACGAGCAGTACTTC. J is TRBJ2-7 and V is TRBV28, with TRBD1 matching 10 bases. The CDR3 is made up of 18 amino acids. Germline V gene data show CDR1 as MDHEN and CDR2 as SYDVKM. V gave up 1 base and J gave up 3 bases; unmatched junction bases: 12. The full variable domain, completed using reference TRBV28 and TRBJ2-7, is DVKVTQSSRYLVKRTGEKVFLECVQDMDHENMFWYRQDPGLGLRLIYFSYDVKMKEKGDIPEGYSVSREKKERFSLILESASTNQTSMYLCASSLYPFRGQGNYEQYFGPGTRLTVT.

The chain combines TRBV7-2 with TRBJ2-1; D might be TRBD2 (6 bases). The CDR3 totals 14 residues. CDR1 SGHTA and CDR2 FQGNSA come from the germline V gene. The V gene lost 3 bases and the J gene lost 5 bases, with 11 bases spanning the gap. In DNA, the CDR3 is TGTGCCAGCAGCTTCCGGGACTGGGACAATGAGCAGTTCTTC. It codes for CASSFRDWDNEQFF.

The chain joins TRBV30 to TRBJ1-2, with D maybe TRBD1 (5 bases). The CDR3 spans 17 residues. V was pared by 2 bases and J by 7 bases, with 26 bases between. Germline-derived CDR1 and CDR2 are GTSNPN and SVGIG (reference sequence). The CDR3 coding sequence is TGTGCCTGGAGTCCCGAGATGTGGGCGGGACGGTCACGTGGCTACACCTTC. This sequence encodes CAWSPEMWAGRSRGYTF.

The chain recombines TRBV23-1 with TRBJ2-1, with unresolved D. TRBV23-1 is labeled an ORF, and its function is uncertain. This CDR3 region has 11 residues. Trimming took 4 bases from V and 4 from J, leaving 2 bases between them. In DNA form, the CDR3 reads TGCGCCAGCAGTCCATACAATGAGCAGTTCTTC. This codes for CASSPYNEQFF.

The chain carries TRBV3-1 (or the pseudogene TRBV3-2) and TRBJ1-1; 7 bases agree with TRBD1. V dropped 2 bases and J dropped 4; count of bases not matched to a gene: 16. Germline CDR1 is LGHDT and CDR2 is YNNKEL (reference sequence). This CDR3 has 18 residues. CDR3 DNA sequence: TGTGCCAGCAGCCAAAAATCGCCTCCGGCAGGGGGTTCCACTGAAGCTTTCTTT. It specifies CASSQKSPPAGGSTEAFF.

This chain uses TRBV7-3 with TRBJ2-1, with a weak D call TRBD1 (5 bases). This CDR3 is 15 amino acids long. CDR1 is SGHTA and CDR2 is FQGTGA in the germline V gene. Trimming cost V 5 bases and J 0 bases, with 11 bases left between them. Here the CDR3 reads CASSPQESSYNEQFF. In DNA, the CDR3 is TGTGCCAGCAGCCCACAGGAAAGCTCCTACAATGAGCAGTTCTTC.

The CDR3 sequence: CASSVSRSPYEQYF. In nucleotides, the CDR3 is TGTGCCAGCAGCGTTTCCCGGTCACCCTACGAGCAGTACTTC. J is TRBJ2-7 and V is TRBV5-4; D is unclear. The length of the CDR3 is 14 residues. The V end lost 4 bases, the J end lost 2 bases, and 13 bases lay between the germline ends. Germline CDR1 reads SGHNT; CDR2 reads YYREEE (reference sequence).